Shown below are 24 T cell receptor beta chains from a single sample sequenced in a study of cytomegalovirus exposure and HLA in healthy donors. The PCR made use of 60 Vbeta and 13 Jbeta primers. Data came from immunoSEQ multiplex PCR; TCRdb stores just in-frame clones and leaves some out. This sample yields about 85,000 clones, of which around 64% are seen a single time; around 2.3% belongs to the top ten. The sample comprised PBMCs. Receptors originate from a man aged 25 to 40 in good health and CMV-seronegative.

This sequence joins TRBV25-1 and TRBJ2-7; D perhaps matches TRBD1 (6 bases). The germline V gene encodes CDR1 MGHDK and CDR2 SYGVNS. CDR3 length: 17 residues. Trimming took off 0 bases at V and 5 bases at J, with 20 bases between the two ends. CDR3 amino acids: CASSEYILGRGGDEQYF. The CDR3, as DNA: TGTGCCAGCAGTGAATATATTCTGGGCAGGGGTGGCGACGAGCAGTACTTC.

This chain uses TRBV28 with TRBJ1-5, with 10 nucleotides matching TRBD1. Looked up from germline, CDR1 is MDHEN and CDR2 is SYDVKM. The CDR3 is 15 amino acids. V gave up 4 bases and J gave up 9 bases; unmatched junction bases: 9. Here the CDR3 DNA reads TGTGCCAGCAGTTCCCCCCCGGGACAGGGGCGGCCCCAGCATTTT. Its protein is CASSSPPGQGRPQHF.

The J gene is TRBJ1-3, the V gene TRBV30; D ambiguous. This CDR3 is built from 14 residues. CDR1 and CDR2 from the germline V gene are GTSNPN and SVGIG (reference sequence). V was clipped by 2 bases and J by 2 bases, with 10 bases between them. The DNA for the CDR3 is TGTGCCTGGAGTCCCGGGGTGGCTGGAAACACCATATATTTT. Its translation: CAWSPGVAGNTIYF.

V gene TRBV27 combines with J gene TRBJ2-7, with TRBD1 matching over 10 bases. The CDR3 sequence is 14 residues long. Germline V lookup: CDR1 MNHEY, CDR2 SMNVEV (reference sequence). Trimming removed 4 bases from V and 6 bases from J; junction bases left unmatched: 6. The chain's CDR3 is CASSSGTGALEQYF. The CDR3 DNA reads TGTGCCAGCAGTTCCGGGACAGGGGCTCTCGAGCAGTACTTC.

J is TRBJ1-6 and V is TRBV18, with D possibly being TRBD1 (6 bases). The CDR3 has 16 residues. Trimming left V 6 bases short and J 0 bases short, with 12 bases between. In germline, CDR1 is KGHSH, CDR2 LQKENI. CDR3 region: CASSRTGSSYNSPLHF. In nucleotides, the CDR3 is TGTGCCAGCTCGCGAACAGGGAGCTCCTATAATTCACCCCTCCACTTT.

V is TRBV27 and J is TRBJ1-1; 8 nucleotides match TRBD1. Germline V gene data show CDR1 as MNHEY and CDR2 as SMNVEV (reference sequence). V was pared by 1 base and J by 0 bases, with 10 bases of the junction left unmatched. This CDR3 has 18 residues. CDR3 bases: TGTGCCAGCAGTTTATTGCCCCCGACAGGGGCCGTGAACACTGAAGCTTTCTTT. This gives the protein CASSLLPPTGAVNTEAFF.

The chain uses TRBV10-2 and TRBJ1-1; D is ambiguous. V was pared by 0 bases and J by 11 bases, with 10 bases between. Germline CDR1 WSHSY, CDR2 SAAADI. This CDR3 is built from 12 residues. The CDR3 loop is CASSESTGMAFF. Written as DNA, the CDR3 is TGCGCCAGCAGTGAGTCGACGGGGATGGCTTTCTTT.

This chain joins TRBV4-3 and TRBJ2-7; 7 bases match TRBD1. With V trimmed by 4 bases and J by 1 base, 7 bases remained unmatched. The CDR3 length is 15 residues. The germline CDR1 and CDR2 sequences are LGHNA and YSLEER. DNA of the CDR3: TGCGCCAGCAGCCCCCGGACAGGATTTTCCTACGAGCAGTACTTC. It yields the protein CASSPRTGFSYEQYF.

The chain has TRBV30 and TRBJ1-1, with D unclear. Looked up from germline, CDR1 is GTSNPN and CDR2 is SVGIG (reference sequence). This CDR3 has 11 residues. The germline V and J ends were trimmed by 1 base and 7 bases, with 7 bases remaining between them. The CDR3: CAWSGVLEAFF. CDR3 nucleotides: TGTGCCTGGAGTGGTGTCCTTGAAGCTTTCTTT.

J is TRBJ2-2 and V is TRBV2; a weak D match, TRBD1 (6 bases). CDR3 length equals 14 residues. Germline assignment: CDR1 SNHLY and CDR2 FYNNEI. Deletions cut 6 bases from V and 2 bases from J, with 10 bases between. The CDR3 coding sequence is TGTGCCAGCAGCAGGGGCCTCAACACCGGGGAGCTGTTTTTT. This encodes CASSRGLNTGELFF.

This chain links TRBV29-1 with TRBJ2-3; D gene unclear. The CDR3 contains 15 residues. Germline V gives CDR1 SQVTM, CDR2 ANQGSEA. V was trimmed by 0 bases and J by 6 bases, leaving 16 bases between them. The CDR3 coding sequence is TGCAGCGTTGAAGAGGAGCTCGGAGTCGAGGATACGCAGTATTTT. This sequence encodes CSVEEELGVEDTQYF.

This clone occurred a few times. The CDR3 loop is CAISEGGQSYNSPLHF. CDR3 DNA sequence: TGTGCCATCAGTGAGGGAGGGCAGTCCTATAATTCACCCCTCCACTTT. This chain links TRBV10-3 with TRBJ1-6; D is unclear. V lost 2 bases and J lost 1, with 9 bases in between. The CDR3 runs 16 residues. The germline CDR1 and CDR2 sequences are ENHRY and SYGVKD.

This chain connects TRBV29-1 to TRBJ2-1, with a possible D match to TRBD1 (5 bases). V lost 4 bases to trimming and J lost 4 bases, with 11 bases between them. The CDR3 covers 13 residues. Germline loops: CDR1 SQVTM, CDR2 ANQGSEA. CDR3 protein: CSVVPREYNEQFF. DNA for the CDR3: TGCAGCGTTGTGCCCAGGGAATACAATGAGCAGTTCTTC.

This clone has a handful of counts. The chain has TRBV4-1 and TRBJ1-1; D not certain. The CDR3 is 15 residues long. With 4 bases removed from V and 7 bases from J, the gap between germline ends came to 19 bases. Looked up from germline, CDR1 is MGHRA and CDR2 is YSYEKL. CDR3 sequence reads: CASSPYEYVLGEAFF. CDR3 DNA: TGCGCCAGCAGCCCTTATGAGTACGTTCTTGGTGAAGCTTTCTTT.

The gene calls are TRBV6-6 and TRBJ1-1; weak D call: TRBD1 (6 bases). V dropped 5 bases and J dropped 1 base, with 11 bases sitting between them. The CDR3 spans 14 residues. Germline CDR1 reads MNHNY; CDR2 reads SVGAGI (reference sequence). The CDR3 DNA sequence: TGTGCCAGCAGTAAGACAGGATGGAACACTGAAGCTTTCTTT. This gives the protein CASSKTGWNTEAFF.

The V and J genes are TRBV28 and TRBJ2-7; 7 bases map to TRBD2. J was trimmed by 7 bases and V by 2 bases; bases with no gene match: 11. The CDR3 is 15 residues long. The V gene's germline CDR1 is MDHEN and CDR2 SYDVKM. The CDR3 region is CASSLEWEGLEEQYF. In nucleotides, the CDR3 is TGTGCCAGCAGTTTAGAGTGGGAGGGCCTGGAGGAGCAGTACTTC.

The rearrangement joins TRBV27 to TRBJ2-2; D ambiguous. The germline V gene encodes CDR1 MNHEY and CDR2 SMNVEV (reference sequence). The CDR3 is 15 amino acids. Trimming stripped 5 bases from V and 4 bases from J, with 14 bases between. Here the CDR3 DNA reads TGTGCCAGCAGTGCCCGGAGCCTGTCCACCGGGGAGCTGTTTTTT. Amino acid sequence: CASSARSLSTGELFF.

The chain has TRBV9 and TRBJ1-1; 12 bases line up with TRBD1. The junction had 12 bases not matched to a gene; V was cut back by 0 bases and J by 6 bases. The V gene's germline CDR1 is SGDLS and CDR2 YYNGEE. The CDR3 runs to 18 residues. As DNA, the CDR3 is TGTGCCAGCAGCGTAGGGTTGGGACAGGGGGCGGAGGTCTCTGAAGCTTTCTTT. Translation gives CASSVGLGQGAEVSEAFF.

For the CDR3, the DNA is TGCGCCAGCAGCCAAGATCTCTCAGGGGGCAACTACGAGCAGTACTTC. It codes for CASSQDLSGGNYEQYF. The chain has TRBV4-3 and TRBJ2-7, with 8 nucleotides matching TRBD1. CDR3 length: 16 amino acids. Germline V CDR1 and CDR2: LGHNA, YSLEER. V shed 0 bases, J shed 3 bases, and the junction held 7 bases outside the gene matches.

This rearrangement joins TRBV10-3 to TRBJ1-2, with TRBD1 matching over 7 bases. With V trimmed by 7 bases and J by 3 bases, 2 bases remained unmatched. Germline CDR1 is ENHRY and CDR2 is SYGVKD. The length of the CDR3 is 12 residues. In nucleotides, the CDR3 is TGTGCCATCACCAGGGGGGACTATGGCTACACCTTC. Protein: CAITRGDYGYTF.

The rearrangement joins TRBV28 to TRBJ2-7; D is uncertain. The V gene's germline CDR1 is MDHEN and CDR2 SYDVKM. Trimming took 2 bases from V and 0 from J, leaving 8 bases between them. The length of the CDR3 is 14 residues. CDR3 protein: CASSLTPSSYEQYF. The CDR3 DNA follows: TGTGCCAGCAGTTTAACACCTAGCTCCTACGAGCAGTACTTC.

This chain uses TRBV28 with TRBJ1-2; TRBD1 agrees at 7 bases. This CDR3 comprises 16 residues. Trimming at V came to 4 bases and at J to 8 bases, leaving 16 bases not matched to a gene. Germline CDR1 is MDHEN and CDR2 is SYDVKM. For the CDR3, the DNA is TGTGCCAGCAGTTATCTGATGACAGGGAGTAATAGCGGCTACACCTTC. Translation: CASSYLMTGSNSGYTF.

This clone was seen just once. The CDR3 here is CAWGEGYGYTF. In nucleotides, the CDR3 is TGTGCCTGGGGAGAAGGCTATGGCTACACCTTC. The rearrangement links TRBV30 to TRBJ1-2; the D is unclear. CDR3 length: 11 amino acids. V gave up 5 bases and J gave up 4 bases, with 8 bases separating them. Germline V lookup: CDR1 GTSNPN, CDR2 SVGIG (reference sequence).

The gene calls are TRBV28 and TRBJ2-1; 11 bases map to TRBD1. V lost 7 bases and J lost 9; bases outside the gene matches: 8. The CDR3 totals 14 residues. Germline loops: CDR1 MDHEN, CDR2 SYDVKM. CDR3 region: CASTRTGGGGEQFF. The CDR3, as DNA: TGTGCCAGCACGAGGACAGGGGGCGGGGGTGAGCAGTTCTTC. The whole variable domain, filled in from reference TRBV28 and TRBJ2-1, reads DVKVTQSSRYLVKRTGEKVFLECVQDMDHENMFWYRQDPGLGLRLIYFSYDVKMKEKGDIPEGYSVSREKKERFSLILESASTNQTSMYLCASTRTGGGGEQFFGPGTRLTVL.